This T cell receptor (beta chain) was recorded in a study of shared clonotypes between healthy human individuals. Only in-frame clones appear in the TCRdb table, and some are missing; sequencing was by immunoSEQ multiplex PCR. Altogether about 1.5 million clones are present, 95% to 99% being singletons, with the ten largest covering about 0.4%. The CDR3 covers 14 residues. In germline, CDR1 is LNHDA, CDR2 SQIVND (reference sequence). The V gene lost 7 bases and the J gene lost 0 bases, with 10 bases spanning the gap. This clonotype was obtained from a young man in good health. V and J are TRBV19 and TRBJ1-5, with a tentative D call TRBD1 (6 bases). Sequences were obtained from naive CD4+ T cells sorted from blood. Subset: CD45RA+ positively selected. The CDR3 DNA sequence: TGTGCCAGTAATCGAGGGGGTAGCAATCAGCCCCAGCATTTT. Protein: CASNRGGSNQPQHF.